These T cell receptor beta chains were read from a single sample in a study of regulatory T cells in long-lasting Graves disease. TCRdb re-analysed the multiplex PCR reads in MiXCR, keeping a single row per CDR3 protein. This table holds around 480,000 distinct CDR3 sequences, roughly 15% found once. The data were also submitted as part of a second study, on T cells in Graves' hyperthyroidism and ophthalmopathy.

This specimen was peripheral blood mononuclear cells (PBMCs), taken at new diagnosis, from a patient treated with antithyroid drugs. The source is a middle-aged woman with Graves disease. Both conserved end residues are trimmed from each CDR3. A D gene is named only where the DNA matches it firmly. The listing skips clone size in some rows; elsewhere it reads once, few, many or a size class.

v_call	d_call	clone_size	j_call	cdr3_aa
TRBV5-1	.	few	TRBJ1-6	ASSMEASSYNSPLH
TRBV2	.	.	TRBJ2-5	ASSPQGLILEY
TRBV3-1	.	few	TRBJ1-6	ASSQGPSSYNSPLH
TRBV15	TRBD1	few	TRBJ2-1	ATSPLPGQGLVNEQF
TRBV20-1	.	.	TRBJ2-3	SAINPGATDTQY
TRBV20-1	TRBD1	few	TRBJ1-5	SALRTGGNQPQH
TRBV30	.	.	TRBJ2-5	AWSVGGVETQY
TRBV19	TRBD2	few	TRBJ2-7	ASTTSGGPGYEQY
TRBV3-1	.	.	TRBJ2-6	ASSQIYLQAGANVLT
TRBV9	TRBD1	.	TRBJ2-1	ASSVEGQLYNEQF
TRBV12-3/TRBV12-4	.	few	TRBJ1-5	ASNPGGAHQPQH
TRBV9	TRBD2	few	TRBJ2-7	ASSVGAGTSSYEQY
TRBV19	TRBD1	few	TRBJ1-5	ASSEPGQGAH
TRBV11-3	.	.	TRBJ1-1	ASSQFIGDEAF
TRBV30	TRBD1	.	TRBJ2-7	AWSPGTGEREQY
TRBV10-3	.	many	TRBJ2-7	AIRMDTAYEQY
TRBV7-3	.	.	TRBJ1-4	ASSSPEKLF
TRBV2	TRBD1	many	TRBJ1-5	ASSVMQGGNQPQH
TRBV11-2	.	many	TRBJ2-1	ASSLDEAGAPSYNEQF
TRBV4-1	TRBD1	.	TRBJ1-5	ASSQVRTGGQPQH
TRBV7-6	.	few	TRBJ1-1	ASSLESGTRFTEAF
TRBV7-9	.	few	TRBJ1-1	ASTLGGGPDTEAF
TRBV25-1	.	.	TRBJ2-6	ASIAFGANVLT
TRBV9	TRBD1	few	TRBJ2-7	ASSVGDSSTYEQY
TRBV6-5	.	.	TRBJ1-6	ASSYSDTGGGSPLH
TRBV3-1	.	few	TRBJ1-2	ASSQEASGYT
TRBV18	.	many	TRBJ1-2	ASSPLTAWIYT
TRBV7-9	TRBD1	many	TRBJ1-5	ASSPSTGGQPQH
TRBV15	.	.	TRBJ2-1	ATSRQGLQF
TRBV9	.	.	TRBJ1-3	ASSVVPDSGNTIY
TRBV12-3/TRBV12-4	.	.	TRBJ1-3	ASKAFGDMASGNTIY
TRBV20-1	TRBD1	many	TRBJ1-1	SASRGLNTEAF
TRBV2	.	many	TRBJ1-1	ASSGRTRNTEAF
TRBV14	.	.	TRBJ1-2	ASSQDVFNYGYT
TRBV11-3	.	few	TRBJ1-1	ASSLEGFNSEAF
TRBV3-1	TRBD1	few	TRBJ1-2	ASSQVYGPGGNYGYT
TRBV12-5	.	.	TRBJ1-3	ASGPLAGSGNTIY
TRBV30	.	many	TRBJ2-1	AWSVWGSYNEQF
TRBV19	.	.	TRBJ1-2	ASSIGDAVYGYT
TRBV19	TRBD2	few	TRBJ2-7	ASGLAGGRNYEQY
TRBV11-2	.	many	TRBJ2-2	ASSLTPGGVGELF
TRBV4-1	.	.	TRBJ2-2	ASSLTTGGHVTGELF
TRBV12-3/TRBV12-4	TRBD2	.	TRBJ2-2	ASRGSGGAPGELF
TRBV6-2/TRBV6-3	.	many	TRBJ2-7	ASSAVRDEQY
TRBV29-1	.	.	TRBJ2-2	TFRGAGTGELF
TRBV4-2	.	.	TRBJ1-1	ASSQDSFFGMNTEAF
TRBV3-1	.	many	TRBJ1-1	ASSQGLENTEAF
TRBV2	TRBD1	many	TRBJ1-2	ASSVGQSYGYT
TRBV5-1	.	.	TRBJ2-4	ASSLDGGPGDIQY
TRBV12-3/TRBV12-4	.	many	TRBJ2-1	ASSLGARSNQF
TRBV7-9	.	few	TRBJ2-2	ASSLFDTGELF
TRBV20-1	.	.	TRBJ2-1	NARRGSSYNEQF
TRBV19	TRBD1	.	TRBJ2-1	ASSHWDRGSYNEQF